The 3 T cell receptor beta chains below were found in one sample sequenced in a study of T cells in women clearing cervical HPV infection. Some clones are missing from TCRdb's copy, which holds only in-frame ones; the method was immunoSEQ multiplex PCR. There are tens of thousands of clones in the sample, with just over 6% held by the top ten. Sequencing was done on a sample of blood buffy coat. The receptors derive from a woman between 18 and 70 years old with a cervical HPV16 infection that either progressed to CIN3+ or cleared (not recorded which).

Of note for this clone: This sample includes further DNA sequences coding for the same CDR3. The CDR3 loop is CASSLSGTGLQPSSYEQYF. CDR3 bases read: TGTGCCAGCTCACTTTCCGGGACAGGGTTGCAGCCGAGCTCCTACGAG. J is TRBJ2-7 and V is TRBV18, with TRBD1 identical over 9 bases. The CDR3 is cut off 3 residues early in the read; its end comes from the germline J gene. V shed 4 bases and J 0 bases; nucleotides not matched to a gene: 16. This CDR3 is 19 amino acids long. Looked up from germline, CDR1 is KGHSH and CDR2 is LQKENI. Together with reference TRBV18 and TRBJ2-7, the CDR3 gives the full variable domain: NAGVMQNPRHLVRRRGQEARLRCSPMKGHSHVYWYRQLPEEGLKFMVYLQKENIIDESGMPKERFSAEFPKEGPSILRIQQVVRGDSAAYFCASSLSGTGLQPSSYEQYFGPGTRLTVT.

Regarding this clone: The CDR3 end is not reached by the read, which stops 3 residues before it; the germline J gene fills it in. J is TRBJ2-1 and V is TRBV20-1; maybe TRBD1 (6 bases). The germline V gene encodes CDR1 DFQATT and CDR2 SNEGSKA (reference sequence). This CDR3 spans 12 amino acids. Trimming stripped 5 bases from V and 8 bases from J, with 13 bases between. The sequenced part of the CDR3 DNA is TGCAGTGCTTCAACACAGGGATATGAG. Translating gives CSASTQGYE. The complete CDR3 sequence is CSASTQGYEQFF.

CDR3 protein: CASSESTSTDTQYF. Incomplete CDR3 DNA: TGTGCCAGCAGTGAATCTACTAGCACAGATACG. The chain combines TRBV2 with TRBJ2-3; D not certain. The read gets to within 3 residues of the CDR3 end, and the germline J gene fills in the rest. Germline loops: CDR1 SNHLY, CDR2 FYNNEI. This CDR3 has 14 residues. V gave up 2 bases and J gave up 0 bases, with 6 bases separating them.